The entry below describes one T cell receptor beta chain. As yet, its antigen is unknown. The data stem from a study of identifying expanded T cells in peripheral blood. Study-level results: Technical replicates showed roughly 1.2 changed clones; approximately two weeks around 15; four weeks 19. Approximately two-week clone count variance significantly increased as total template count grew.

During the collection period, no donor immune events like infections were recorded. The germline V gene has CDR1 MDHEN and CDR2 SYDVKM. Losses at the gene ends were 5 bases for V and 2 bases for J; bases not matched to a gene: 17. The CDR3 sequence is 19 residues long. TCRdb's table, derived via immunoSEQ multiplex PCR, lists solely in-frame clones and lacks some. The data show over 90,000 clones, roughly 88% seen once. The rearrangement links TRBV28 to TRBJ2-7, with 11 bases fitting TRBD1. The sample taken for sequencing was blood. This TCR derives from a person aged 18 to 75 in good health. Here the CDR3 DNA reads TGTGCCAGCAGTAGTCCGGGACAGGGGGGGCCTAGCGGAGCCTACGAGCAGTACTTC. Encoded protein: CASSSPGQGGPSGAYEQYF.